These T cell receptor beta chains were read from a single sample in a study of Ad26.COV2.S vaccination and SARS-CoV-2 variants. Profiled with immunoSEQ multiplex PCR; TCRdb holds only in-frame clones, not every one. The table lists around 7,000 clones, 84% of them singletons. The starting material was peripheral blood, obtained after recovery from COVID-19. The receptors were sampled from a human donor who had recovered from COVID-19. Each CDR3 is given with its conserved first and last residue. The D gene is left open where the match is weak. A row's size may be missing; if present it is once, few, many or a size class.

j_gene | d_gene | len | abundance | v_gene | CDR3nt | CDR3aa
TRBJ1-3 | . | 16 | once | TRBV5-4 | TGTGCCAGCAGCTACAGCAAAGGGGGGTCTGGAAACACCATATATTTT | CASSYSKGGSGNTIYF
TRBJ1-5 | . | 11 | . | TRBV6-5 | TGTGCCAGCAGTTACCGCGGGGCCCAGCATTTT | CASSYRGAQHF
TRBJ2-3 | TRBD2 | 17 | . | TRBV19 | TGTGCCAGTACCAATTACGGGGGGGCCAAGGGCACAGATACGCAGTATTTT | CASTNYGGAKGTDTQYF
TRBJ2-7 | . | 18 | . | TRBV28 | TGTGCCAGCAGTTTTTTTGGGTCCGGGGCAGGGTCGGGTGACGAGCAGTACTTC | CASSFFGSGAGSGDEQYF
TRBJ1-6 | . | 14 | . | TRBV5-1 | TGCGCCAGCAGCTTGTTGACGGGAAATTCACCCCTCCACTTT | CASSLLTGNSPLHF
TRBJ2-3 | TRBD2 | 14 | once | TRBV12-5 | TGTGCTAGTGGTTTGACCTCCAACGGGGAGGGGCAGTATTTT | CASGLTSNGEGQYF
TRBJ2-2 | . | 16 | . | TRBV7-7 | TGTGCTAGCAGCTTAATGTGGAGTGCGAACACCGGGGAGCTGTTTTTT | CASSLMWSANTGELFF
TRBJ1-4 | . | 14 | . | TRBV27 | TGTGCCAGCAGCTTGAGAGGGGAAGTTGAAAAACTGTTTTTT | CASSLRGEVEKLFF
TRBJ2-3 | . | 13 | . | TRBV19 | TGTGCCAGTAGTACCCAGGGGGGAGATACGCAGTATTTT | CASSTQGGDTQYF
TRBJ1-4 | TRBD1 | 15 | . | TRBV5-5 | TGTGCCAGCAGCCCGGGACAGCTACATAATGAAAAACTGTTTTTT | CASSPGQLHNEKLFF
TRBJ1-2 | . | 14 | . | TRBV28 | TGTGCCAGCAGTTCCCTACCGGCGGACTATGGCTACACCTTC | CASSSLPADYGYTF
TRBJ1-4 | TRBD1 | 13 | . | TRBV7-9 | TGTGCCACCCCAGGGACAGCGAATGAAAAACTGTTTTTT | CATPGTANEKLFF
TRBJ1-5 | . | 14 | . | TRBV19 | TGTGCCAGTAGCGGGAGGGGAAGGGATCAGCCCCAGCATTTT | CASSGRGRDQPQHF
TRBJ1-2 | TRBD1 | 14 | once | TRBV18 | TGTGCCAGCTCACCGATAGACAGGGCGAGTGGCTACACCTTC | CASSPIDRASGYTF
TRBJ1-1 | TRBD1 | 17 | . | TRBV4-3 | TGCGCCAGCAGCCAAGACGCCCATTACACAGGGGACACTGAAGCTTTCTTT | CASSQDAHYTGDTEAFF
TRBJ2-3 | . | 19 | . | TRBV23-1 | TGCGCCAGCAGTCAATCGTGGGCGGGGGCCCACTCTAGCACAGATACGCAGTATTTT | CASSQSWAGAHSSTDTQYF
TRBJ2-7 | TRBD2 | 16 | few | TRBV7-9 | TGTGCCAGCAGCCGACCGGTACTAGCGGGGGGTTACGAGCAGTACTTC | CASSRPVLAGGYEQYF
TRBJ1-4 | . | 13 | . | TRBV12-3/TRBV12-4 | TGTGCCAGCAGGCCCCCGACTAATGAAAAACTGTTTTTT | CASRPPTNEKLFF
TRBJ2-1 | TRBD2 | 16 | . | TRBV7-6 | TGTGCCAGCAGCTTAGGGGGACTAGCCTCTTACAATGAGCAGTTCTTC | CASSLGGLASYNEQFF
TRBJ2-2 | . | 16 | . | TRBV6-2/TRBV6-3 | TGTGCCAGCAGCCAGCTCATTCCCGGATGGGATAGGGAGCTGTTTTTT | CASSQLIPGWDRELFF
TRBJ1-6 | . | 12 | once | TRBV27 | TGTGCCAGCAGTTATGACAGATCTTCCCTCCACTTT | CASSYDRSSLHF
TRBJ1-3 | . | 15 | once | TRBV27 | TGTGCCAGCAGTTTAGGGGGAGTCTCTGGAAACACCATATATTTT | CASSLGGVSGNTIYF
TRBJ2-7 | . | 15 | . | TRBV18 | TGTGCCAGCTCACCCTTCATGCGCTCAGGGGACGAGCAGTACTTC | CASSPFMRSGDEQYF
TRBJ1-2 | TRBD1 | 15 | . | TRBV7-2 | TGTGCCAGCAGCCATCAACAGGGGTTGAACTATGGCTACACCTTC | CASSHQQGLNYGYTF
TRBJ2-1 | . | 16 | . | TRBV6-6 | TGTGCCAGCAGCCTAGGGCCGACGGGGGCGGATGCTGAGCAGTTCTTC | CASSLGPTGADAEQFF
TRBJ2-3 | TRBD2 | 21 | . | TRBV28 | TGTGCCAGCAGAACACAGGGGCCGGGACTAGCGGGAGGGCCGAGCCGTGATACGCAGTATTTT | CASRTQGPGLAGGPSRDTQYF
TRBJ2-1 | TRBD2 | 15 | . | TRBV18 | TGTGCCAGCTCACCCGCACTAGCGGGAGACAATGAGCAGTTCTTC | CASSPALAGDNEQFF
TRBJ2-7 | . | 13 | . | TRBV19 | TGTGCCAGCTCCCAGACAACAAACTACGAGCAGTACTTC | CASSQTTNYEQYF
TRBJ2-3 | . | 16 | . | TRBV10-3 | TGTGCCATCAGTGTAGGTTCGACAGGTAGCACAGATACGCAGTATTTT | CAISVGSTGSTDTQYF
TRBJ1-2 | . | 14 | . | TRBV19 | TGTGCCAGTAGTACTCCCGGGACCTCCTATGGCTACACCTTC | CASSTPGTSYGYTF
TRBJ2-3 | TRBD1 | 15 | . | TRBV24-1 | TGTGCCACCAGTGTGCCGGGACAGGTTCCAGATACGCAGTATTTT | CATSVPGQVPDTQYF
TRBJ2-3 | TRBD1 | 16 | . | TRBV11-2 | TGTGCCAGCAGCTTACACCCGGACAGGAGCACAGATACGCAGTATTTT | CASSLHPDRSTDTQYF
TRBJ2-1 | TRBD2 | 15 | once | TRBV7-9 | TGTGCCAGCAGCTTACGGGCGGGAGTTTACAATGAGCAGTTCTTC | CASSLRAGVYNEQFF
TRBJ2-1 | . | 17 | . | TRBV29-1 | TGCAGCGTTGAGGGGGGATTAGAGATTTACTCCTACAATGAGCAGTTCTTC | CSVEGGLEIYSYNEQFF
TRBJ2-2 | TRBD2 | 15 | few | TRBV4-1 | TGCGCCAGCAGCCAAGAGACTAGCTTGCTCGGGGAGCTGTTTTTT | CASSQETSLLGELFF
TRBJ1-1 | . | 18 | . | TRBV13 | TGTGCCAGCCTATCTAGGGGAGGCAGGGGCTCCCCGAACACTGAAGCTTTCTTT | CASLSRGGRGSPNTEAFF
TRBJ2-1 | TRBD2 | 14 | . | TRBV27 | TGTGCCAGCAGTTGGACTAGCGGGGGATTTGAGCAGTTCTTC | CASSWTSGGFEQFF
TRBJ2-5 | TRBD2 | 14 | once | TRBV2 | TGTGCCAGCAGTGATGCGGGACTACAAGAGACCCAGTACTTC | CASSDAGLQETQYF
TRBJ1-2 | . | 14 | . | TRBV7-9 | TGTGCCAGCAGCTTACACGAGAAGGGGTATGGCTACACCTTC | CASSLHEKGYGYTF
TRBJ1-5 | TRBD1 | 15 | . | TRBV2 | TGTGCCAGCAGTGCGGACAGGATTAGCAATCAGCCCCAGCATTTT | CASSADRISNQPQHF
TRBJ1-4 | . | 16 | once | TRBV4-3 | TGCGCCAGCAGCCAAGATTGGCAAGAGGCTGGCGAAAAACTGTTTTTT | CASSQDWQEAGEKLFF
TRBJ1-2 | . | 13 | . | TRBV2 | TGTGCCAGCAGTGAAGAAGGGAACTATGGCTACACCTTC | CASSEEGNYGYTF